Sequencing of this T cell receptor beta chain was carried out in a study of blood T cell repertoires in COVID-19. This CDR3 has 14 amino acids. Trimming cost V 2 bases and J 7 bases, with 13 bases left between them. Germline CDR1 is SGHRS and CDR2 is YFSETQ. Libraries were prepared by immunoSEQ multiplex PCR; TCRdb keeps only in-frame clonotypes and omits some of them. The sample has about 390,000 clones, more than 75% seen once; the top ten hold about 2.3%. Sample: peripheral blood. The source is a woman between 55 and 75 years old with COVID-19, enrolled during active disease. V and J are TRBV5-1 and TRBJ1-5, with D perhaps TRBD1 (5 bases). CDR3 amino acids: CASSLETGEQPQHF. The DNA for the CDR3 is TGCGCCAGCAGCTTAGAGACGGGGGAACAGCCCCAGCATTTT.